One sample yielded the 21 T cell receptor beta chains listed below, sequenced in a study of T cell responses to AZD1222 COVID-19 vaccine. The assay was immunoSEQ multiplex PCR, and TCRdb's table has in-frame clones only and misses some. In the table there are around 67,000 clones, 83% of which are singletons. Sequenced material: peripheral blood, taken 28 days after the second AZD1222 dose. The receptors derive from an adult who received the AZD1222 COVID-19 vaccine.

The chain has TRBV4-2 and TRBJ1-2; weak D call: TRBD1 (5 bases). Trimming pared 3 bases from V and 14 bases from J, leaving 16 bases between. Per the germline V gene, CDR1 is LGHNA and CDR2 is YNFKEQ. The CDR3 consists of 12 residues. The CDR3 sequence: CASSQGEGVGTF. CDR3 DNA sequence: TGTGCCAGCAGCCAGGGGGAGGGCGTTGGGACCTTC.

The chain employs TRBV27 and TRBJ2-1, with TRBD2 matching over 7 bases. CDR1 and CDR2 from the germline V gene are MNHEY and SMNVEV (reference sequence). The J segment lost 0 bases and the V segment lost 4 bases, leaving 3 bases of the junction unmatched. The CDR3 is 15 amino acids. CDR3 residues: CASSSGTTSYNEQFF. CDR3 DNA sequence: TGTGCCAGCAGTTCGGGGACTACCTCCTACAATGAGCAGTTCTTC.

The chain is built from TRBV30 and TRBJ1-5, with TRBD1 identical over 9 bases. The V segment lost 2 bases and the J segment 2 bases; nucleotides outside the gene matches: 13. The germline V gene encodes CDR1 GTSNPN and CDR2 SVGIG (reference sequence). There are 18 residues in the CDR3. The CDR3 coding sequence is TGTGCCTGGAGTCCCGGGACAGGGCCCTCACTGGGCAATCAGCCCCAGCATTTT. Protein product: CAWSPGTGPSLGNQPQHF.

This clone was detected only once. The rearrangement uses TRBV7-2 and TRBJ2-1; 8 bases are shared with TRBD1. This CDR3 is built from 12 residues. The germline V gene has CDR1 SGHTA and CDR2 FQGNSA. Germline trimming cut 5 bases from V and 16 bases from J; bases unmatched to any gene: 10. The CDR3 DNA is TGTGCCAGCAGCCCACAGGCACAGGGGGGATTCTTC. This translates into CASSPQAQGGFF.

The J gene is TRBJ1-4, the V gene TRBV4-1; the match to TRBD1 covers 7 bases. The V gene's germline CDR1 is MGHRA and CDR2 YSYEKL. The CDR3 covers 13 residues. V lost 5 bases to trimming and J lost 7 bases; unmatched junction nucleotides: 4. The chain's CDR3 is CASSRGRAEKLFF. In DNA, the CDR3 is TGCGCCAGCAGCAGGGGGCGGGCTGAAAAACTGTTTTTT.

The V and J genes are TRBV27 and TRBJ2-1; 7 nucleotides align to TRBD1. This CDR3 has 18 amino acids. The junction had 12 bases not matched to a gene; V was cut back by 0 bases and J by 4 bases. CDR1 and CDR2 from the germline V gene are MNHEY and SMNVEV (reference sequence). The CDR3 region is CASSLSKYRQGEYNEQFF. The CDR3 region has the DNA TGTGCCAGCAGTTTATCAAAATATAGACAGGGTGAATACAATGAGCAGTTCTTC.

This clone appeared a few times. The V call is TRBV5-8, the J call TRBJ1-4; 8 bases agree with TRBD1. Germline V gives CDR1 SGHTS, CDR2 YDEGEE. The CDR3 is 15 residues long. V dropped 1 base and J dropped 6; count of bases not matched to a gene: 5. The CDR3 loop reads CASSLLAGGHEKLFF. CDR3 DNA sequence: TGTGCCAGCAGCTTGTTGGCAGGGGGCCATGAAAAACTGTTTTTT.

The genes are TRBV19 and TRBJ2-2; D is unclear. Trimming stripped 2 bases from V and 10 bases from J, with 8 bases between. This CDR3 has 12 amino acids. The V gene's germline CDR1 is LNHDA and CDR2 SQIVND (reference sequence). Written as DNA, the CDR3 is TGTGCCAGTAGTATATCGTTTCTGGAGCTGTTTTTT. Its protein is CASSISFLELFF. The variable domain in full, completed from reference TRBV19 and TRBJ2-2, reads DGGITQSPKYLFRKEGQNVTLSCEQNLNHDAMYWYRQDPGQGLRLIYYSQIVNDFQKGDIAEGYSVSREKKESFPLTVTSAQKNPTAFYLCASSISFLELFFGEGSRLTVL.

The CDR3 sequence is CASSLWTAENTEAFF. The CDR3 coding sequence is TGCGCCAGCAGCCTATGGACAGCGGAGAACACTGAAGCTTTCTTT. The rearrangement joins TRBV4-3 to TRBJ1-1; a weak D match, TRBD1 (6 bases). Trimming took 4 bases from V and 1 from J, leaving 13 bases between them. Germline CDR1 LGHNA, CDR2 YSLEER. The CDR3 covers 15 residues.

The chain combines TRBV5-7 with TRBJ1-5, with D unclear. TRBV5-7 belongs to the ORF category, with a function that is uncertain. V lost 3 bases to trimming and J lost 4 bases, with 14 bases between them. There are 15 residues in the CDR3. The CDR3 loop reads CASSSVVCRNQPQHF. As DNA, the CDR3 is TGTGCCAGCAGCTCCGTCGTCTGCCGGAATCAGCCCCAGCATTTT.

CDR3 DNA: TGTGCCAGCAGCCCGTACACTGCTCCGCAGTATTTT. It translates to CASSPYTAPQYF. The chain combines TRBV7-2 with TRBJ2-3; D gene unclear. Germline loops: CDR1 SGHTA, CDR2 FQGNSA. V was clipped by 5 bases and J by 10 bases, with 13 bases between them. CDR3 length equals 12 residues.

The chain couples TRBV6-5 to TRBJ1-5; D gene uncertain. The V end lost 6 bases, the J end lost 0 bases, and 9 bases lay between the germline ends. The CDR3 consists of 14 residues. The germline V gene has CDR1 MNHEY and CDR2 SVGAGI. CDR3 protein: CASSREYSNQPQHF. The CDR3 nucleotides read TGTGCCAGCAGCCGCGAATATAGCAATCAGCCCCAGCATTTT.

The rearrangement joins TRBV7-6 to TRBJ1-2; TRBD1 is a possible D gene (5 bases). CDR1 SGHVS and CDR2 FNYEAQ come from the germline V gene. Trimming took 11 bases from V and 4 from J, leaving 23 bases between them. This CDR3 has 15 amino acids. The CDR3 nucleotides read TGTGCCCCCTACTCCGGGACCGGATGGGGCTATGGCTACACCTTC. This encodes CAPYSGTGWGYGYTF.

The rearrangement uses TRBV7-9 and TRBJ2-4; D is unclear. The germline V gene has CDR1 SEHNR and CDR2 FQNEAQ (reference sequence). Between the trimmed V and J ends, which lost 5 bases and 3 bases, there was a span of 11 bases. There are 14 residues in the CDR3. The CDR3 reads CASSGDDGKNIQYF. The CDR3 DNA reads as TGTGCCAGCAGCGGGGATGATGGCAAAAACATTCAGTACTTC.

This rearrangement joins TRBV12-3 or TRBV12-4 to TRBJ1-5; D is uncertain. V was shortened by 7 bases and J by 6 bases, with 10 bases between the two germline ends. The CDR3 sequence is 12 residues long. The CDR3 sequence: CASTELGQPQHF. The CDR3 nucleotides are TGTGCCAGCACCGAATTGGGTCAGCCCCAGCATTTT.

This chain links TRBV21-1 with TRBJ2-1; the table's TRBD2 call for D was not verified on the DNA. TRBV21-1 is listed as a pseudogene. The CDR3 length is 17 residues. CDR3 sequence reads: CASSARLAGGQVNEQFF. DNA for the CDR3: TGTGCCAGCAGCGCCAGACTAGCGGGGGGGCAAGTCAATGAGCAGTTCTTC.

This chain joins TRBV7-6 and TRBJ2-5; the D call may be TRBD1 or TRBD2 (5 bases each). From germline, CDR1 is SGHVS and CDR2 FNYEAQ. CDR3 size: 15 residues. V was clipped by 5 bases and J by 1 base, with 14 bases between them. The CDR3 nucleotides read TGTGCCAGCAGCCGCTTTGTGGGGACCCAAGAGACCCAGTACTTC. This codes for CASSRFVGTQETQYF.

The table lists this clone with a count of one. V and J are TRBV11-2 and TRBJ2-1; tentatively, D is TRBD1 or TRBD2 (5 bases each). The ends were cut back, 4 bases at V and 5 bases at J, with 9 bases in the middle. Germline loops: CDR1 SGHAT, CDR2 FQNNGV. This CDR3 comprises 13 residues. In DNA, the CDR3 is TGTGCCAGCAGCTGGGACGGAAACAATGAGCAGTTCTTC. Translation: CASSWDGNNEQFF.

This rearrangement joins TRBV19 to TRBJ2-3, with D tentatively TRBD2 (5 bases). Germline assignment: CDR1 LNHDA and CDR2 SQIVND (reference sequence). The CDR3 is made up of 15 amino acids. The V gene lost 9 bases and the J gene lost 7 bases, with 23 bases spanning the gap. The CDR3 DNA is TGTGCCAGCTCGTGGGCGGGCGAGACGGTTTATACGCAGTATTTT. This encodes CASSWAGETVYTQYF.

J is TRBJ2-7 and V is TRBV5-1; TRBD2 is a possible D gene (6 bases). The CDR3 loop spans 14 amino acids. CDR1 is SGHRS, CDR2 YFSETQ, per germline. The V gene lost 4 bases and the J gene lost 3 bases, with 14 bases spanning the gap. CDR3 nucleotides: TGCGCCAGCAGCGGGGGGTCGGGGGACTACGAGCAGTACTTC. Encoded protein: CASSGGSGDYEQYF.

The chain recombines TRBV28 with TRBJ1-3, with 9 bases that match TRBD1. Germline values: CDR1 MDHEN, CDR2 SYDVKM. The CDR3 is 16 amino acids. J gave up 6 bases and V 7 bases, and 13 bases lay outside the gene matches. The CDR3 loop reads CASTTTGQGWPNTIYF. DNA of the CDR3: TGTGCCAGCACAACGACGGGACAGGGTTGGCCAAACACCATATATTTT.